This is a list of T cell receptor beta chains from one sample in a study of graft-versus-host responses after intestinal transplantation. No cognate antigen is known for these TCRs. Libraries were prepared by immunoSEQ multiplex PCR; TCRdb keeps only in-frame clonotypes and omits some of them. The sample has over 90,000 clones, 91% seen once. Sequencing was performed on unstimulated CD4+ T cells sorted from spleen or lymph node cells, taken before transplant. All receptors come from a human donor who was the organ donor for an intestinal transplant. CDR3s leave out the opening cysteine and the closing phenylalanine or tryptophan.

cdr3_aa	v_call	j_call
ASSLVALDTGELF	TRBV7-3	TRBJ2-2
ASSFWLAYGANVLT	TRBV5-8	TRBJ2-6
ASSQGTGQGSGNTIY	TRBV4-2	TRBJ1-3
ACSAENGELF	TRBV30	TRBJ2-2
SASGEATQY	TRBV20-1	TRBJ2-3
ASSHPSGGNGTQY	TRBV4-1	TRBJ2-3
ASSLVGLLADTQY	TRBV7-2	TRBJ2-3
ASSITGTGRSYGYT	TRBV7-9	TRBJ1-2
SARDSSNQPQH	TRBV29-1	TRBJ1-5
ASSFQGMSTDTQY	TRBV7-3	TRBJ2-3